This TCR beta chain was sequenced for a study of blood T cell repertoires in COVID-19 (dated by TCRdb to 2020 to 2021). With respect to the entire study: Samples covering the acute and convalescent phases of COVID-19 were provided by collaborators in the United States, Italy and Spain. The prospective study material was composed of cDNA or gDNA derived from T cells, B-cell-depleted T cells, or PBMCs. Deeply sampled blood TCRbeta repertoires from subjects exposed to, actively infected with, or recovered from COVID-19 were included in the dataset. The repertoires were released in a freely available public database intended as a resource for research on the immune response to SARS-CoV-2. Samples were obtained from the ongoing ImmuneRACE study (first 160 participants) and from some 1,300 subjects provided by 6 global collaborators. Nearly every sample came with metadata listing a de-identified subject ID, COVID-19 status, age in years and sex. Where available, HLA class I and class II types were obtained from metadata supplied by the sample provider rather than from assay-based typing. The paper's findings and limits, for the study overall: The quantity of clinical and demographic metadata differed by source and by participant and was supplied without curation.

One collaborating source in Seattle enrolled patients during active infection and followed them longitudinally through the course of disease. Each collaborating institution followed its own protocols to collect whole blood in K2EDTA tubes. For TCRbeta analysis, collaborators shipped samples as frozen whole blood, isolated PBMCs, or DNA extracted from either of those sample types. As for this clone: There is no known antigen for this receptor. No much larger clone is present one base from it, and per-base qualities are unavailable.

CDR1 and CDR2, per the germline V gene (reference sequence), are LNHDA and SQIVND. Inclusive of the bounding cysteine and phenylalanine, the CDR3 is 14 residues long. The retained sequence is limited to the CDR3, 42 bases, with the frame set at the first base. Trimming removed 3 bases from V and 1 base from J; the gene matches leave 1 base unexplained. TCRbeta CDR3 regions were amplified from genomic DNA by means of the immunoSEQ Assay, a bias-controlled multiplex PCR. Regarding the original processing steps: Nucleated cell counts per sample were estimated from amplification of reference gene primers within the assay. To quantify the absolute abundance of each unique TCRbeta CDR3 rearrangement, sequence reads were collapsed and filtered. For each sample, productive Simpson clonality was calculated as the square root of Simpson's diversity index over productive rearrangements. The table was pulled from immuneACCESS by TCRdb, which kept in-frame rearrangements only. Such tables lose some clones; where checked, under half of the loss comes from unresolved V genes, and the rest has no known cause. D and trimming come from the DNA, and the V and J calls and clone size come from that table. This sample gives under 200,000 clones in total; 86% of them show up just once. The ten largest clones take up around 9.9% of the sample.

The chain was built from TRBV19 and TRBJ2-5, with 8 bases in between that match TRBD1. The origin of this receptor is a woman aged 60 to 75 with COVID-19, enrolled during active disease. Specimen: peripheral blood. The CDR3 region reads CASSIGTGQETQYF. At the DNA level, the sequence is TGTGCCAGTAGTATCGGGACAGGCCAAGAGACCCAGTACTTC.